This T cell receptor beta chain comes out of a study of read filtering for tumor transcriptome and immune sequencing. Study details: Revised staging placed fewer than ten patients in R-ISS I, 15 to 20 in II, 6 or 7 in III. Findings and limits, study-wide: This fraction held mixed bone marrow immune cells after CD138-negative sorting. Dropping single-read clonotypes raised IR-seq and RNA-seq shared-clonotype correlation.

From roughly 390 ng of RNA, a library with molecular barcoded alpha/delta and beta/gamma adaptors was made. TCRdb re-called the reads with MiXCR, one entry per CDR3 protein. Of around 60,000 distinct CDR3 sequences listed, roughly 18% are singletons. This CDR3 comprises 15 residues. Trimming cost V 8 bases and J 6 bases, with 23 bases left between them. From germline, CDR1 is SNHLY and CDR2 FYNNEI. At the time of active disease, bone marrow was collected from every patient. This clonotype came up many times. No antigen is known for it. Sequencing input: a population of CD138-negative cells sorted from bone marrow. The chain links TRBV2 to TRBJ2-7; TRBD1 might be the D (6 bases). This sequence was found in a donor at least 40 years old with multiple myeloma. The CDR3 loop reads CASSLGGISPVEQYF. The CDR3 nucleotides read TGTGCCAGCTCGCTTGGGGGCATCTCCCCCGTCGAGCAGTACTTC.